What follows are 14 T cell receptor beta chains derived from one specimen sequenced in a study of blood T cell repertoires in COVID-19. Only in-frame clones appear in the TCRdb table, and some are missing; sequencing was by immunoSEQ multiplex PCR. The sample yields around 400,000 clones, roughly nine tenths seen once. Sequences were obtained from PBMCs or T cells enriched from blood (not recorded which). The receptors shown here come from a woman in her 40s who had been exposed to COVID-19.

This clone came up once. The V call is TRBV19, the J call TRBJ1-1; D is possibly TRBD1 (5 bases). CDR1 is LNHDA, CDR2 SQIVND, per germline (reference sequence). CDR3 length: 17 amino acids. V was cut by 4 bases and J by 3 bases, with 21 bases left in between. CDR3 in amino acids: CASSTPLATVPDTEAFF. The CDR3 nucleotides are TGTGCCAGTAGTACACCCCTTGCGACAGTACCGGACACTGAAGCTTTCTTT.

CDR3 in amino acids: CASSEDRVDQPQHF. The CDR3 DNA is TGTGCCAGCAGTGAAGACAGGGTAGACCAGCCCCAGCATTTT. The chain couples TRBV2 to TRBJ1-5, with D perhaps TRBD1 (6 bases). Trimming cost V 1 base and J 7 bases, with 11 bases left between them. Germline V lookup: CDR1 SNHLY, CDR2 FYNNEI. The CDR3 consists of 14 residues.

This clone was recorded once. The V call is TRBV25-1, the J call TRBJ1-1; D may be TRBD1 (5 bases). V was pared by 5 bases and J by 1 base, with 11 bases between. Looked up from germline, CDR1 is MGHDK and CDR2 is SYGVNS. The CDR3 runs to 14 residues. The CDR3 sequence is CASSRGGGNTEAFF. The CDR3, as DNA: TGTGCCAGCAGTCGGGGGGGAGGGAACACTGAAGCTTTCTTT.

This chain joins TRBV15 and TRBJ2-5, with a possible D match to TRBD1 (6 bases). Trimming left V 4 bases short and J 3 bases short, with 18 bases between. This CDR3 is 16 amino acids long. The V gene's germline CDR1 is LNHNV and CDR2 YYDKDF (reference sequence). CDR3 nucleotide sequence: TGTGCCACCAGCACTCAATTCGGGACACCTAAAGAGACCCAGTACTTC. It specifies CATSTQFGTPKETQYF.

The V gene is TRBV3-1 (or the pseudogene TRBV3-2), the J gene TRBJ1-5; possible D gene TRBD1, 6 bases. The CDR3 extends over 14 amino acids. CDR1 LGHDT and CDR2 YNNKEL come from the germline V gene (reference sequence). V was trimmed by 4 bases and J by 3 bases, leaving 10 bases between them. In DNA form, the CDR3 reads TGTGCCAGCAGCCCCAGACAGGCCAATCAGCCCCAGCATTTT. Encoded protein: CASSPRQANQPQHF.

The DNA of the CDR3 is TGTGCCAGCAGCGCCTCGAGCTCCTATAATTCACCCCTCCACTTT. It codes for CASSASSSYNSPLHF. The gene calls are TRBV9 and TRBJ1-6; D call uncertain. Trimming left V 3 bases short and J 0 bases short, with 7 bases between. CDR1 and CDR2 (germline): SGDLS, YYNGEE. This CDR3 is 15 amino acids long.

V usage is TRBV30 and J usage is TRBJ1-1, with D unresolved. Germline V gene lookup returns CDR1 GTSNPN and CDR2 SVGIG (reference sequence). This CDR3 spans 13 amino acids. Deletions cut 3 bases from V and 6 bases from J, with 14 bases between. The chain's CDR3 is CAWSPRRGSEAFF. The CDR3 coding sequence is TGTGCCTGGAGCCCTAGGCGGGGATCTGAAGCTTTCTTT.

The table lists this clone with a count of one. The chain uses TRBV6-4 and TRBJ2-2; D not certain. V shed 4 bases and J shed 2 bases, with 5 bases lying between them. This CDR3 is 13 amino acids long. Germline values: CDR1 MRHNA, CDR2 SNTAGT. CDR3 in amino acids: CASSAHNTGELFF. The CDR3 nucleotides read TGTGCCAGCAGTGCACACAACACCGGGGAGCTGTTTTTT.

CDR3 nucleotides: TGCAGTGCTAGTCTGACTAGCGGGAGGGTGGAGACCCAGTACTTC. It codes for CSASLTSGRVETQYF. The chain uses TRBV20-1 and TRBJ2-5, with 14 bases matching TRBD2. Germline V gene sequence: CDR1 DFQATT, CDR2 SNEGSKA (reference sequence). V lost 3 bases and J lost 5; bases outside the gene matches: 5. CDR3 size: 15 residues.

The genes are TRBV5-1 and TRBJ1-1; 11 bases align to TRBD1. The CDR3 has 18 residues. Germline loops: CDR1 SGHRS, CDR2 YFSETQ. The junction had 11 bases not matched to a gene; V was cut back by 4 bases and J by 0 bases. The CDR3 DNA is TGCGCCAGCAGCCGGACCGTTGGGACAGGGGGTATGAACACTGAAGCTTTCTTT. Its translation is CASSRTVGTGGMNTEAFF.

This chain uses TRBV3-1 (or the pseudogene TRBV3-2) with TRBJ2-1, with a tentative D call TRBD2 (5 bases). V was cut by 4 bases and J by 3 bases, with 7 bases left in between. CDR3 length: 13 residues. Germline loops: CDR1 LGHDT, CDR2 YNNKEL (reference sequence). Written as DNA, the CDR3 is TGTGCCAGCAGCCCGGGGAACTACAATGAGCAGTTCTTC. This codes for CASSPGNYNEQFF.

This sequence joins TRBV11-3 and TRBJ2-1, with D maybe TRBD1 (6 bases). CDR1 and CDR2 (germline): SGHNT, YENEEA. The length of the CDR3 is 13 residues. V gave up 6 bases and J gave up 4 bases, with 10 bases separating them. This CDR3 is CASRRQAYNEQFF. DNA of the CDR3: TGTGCCAGCAGGAGACAGGCTTACAATGAGCAGTTCTTC.

The chain uses TRBV27 and TRBJ1-2; D remains unclear. Trimming removed 2 bases from V and 3 bases from J, with 7 bases in between. CDR3 length equals 13 residues. CDR1 is MNHEY, CDR2 SMNVEV, per germline (reference sequence). The CDR3 sequence is CASSLQSHYGYTF. The CDR3 DNA follows: TGTGCCAGCAGTTTACAGTCACACTATGGCTACACCTTC.

The J gene is TRBJ1-2, the V gene TRBV5-8; D ambiguous. Trimming left V 4 bases short and J 4 bases short, with 11 bases between. This CDR3 has 13 residues. CDR1 is SGHTS and CDR2 is YDEGEE in the germline V gene. The CDR3 coding sequence is TGTGCCAGCAGCGGCTGGAGGGCCTATGGCTACACCTTC. As protein: CASSGWRAYGYTF.